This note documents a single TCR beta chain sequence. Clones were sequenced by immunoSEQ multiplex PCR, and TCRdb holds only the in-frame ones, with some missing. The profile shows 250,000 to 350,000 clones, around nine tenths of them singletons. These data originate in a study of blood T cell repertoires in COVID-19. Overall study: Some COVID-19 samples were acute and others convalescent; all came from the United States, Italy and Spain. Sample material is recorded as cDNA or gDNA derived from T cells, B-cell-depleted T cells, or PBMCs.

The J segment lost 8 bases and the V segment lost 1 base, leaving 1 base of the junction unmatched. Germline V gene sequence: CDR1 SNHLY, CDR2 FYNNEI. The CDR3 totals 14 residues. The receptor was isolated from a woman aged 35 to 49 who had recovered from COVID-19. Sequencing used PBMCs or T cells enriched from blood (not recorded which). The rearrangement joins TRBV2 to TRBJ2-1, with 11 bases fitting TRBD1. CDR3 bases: TGTGCCAGCAGTGAAGGGACAGGGGGCCATGAGCAGTTCTTC. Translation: CASSEGTGGHEQFF.